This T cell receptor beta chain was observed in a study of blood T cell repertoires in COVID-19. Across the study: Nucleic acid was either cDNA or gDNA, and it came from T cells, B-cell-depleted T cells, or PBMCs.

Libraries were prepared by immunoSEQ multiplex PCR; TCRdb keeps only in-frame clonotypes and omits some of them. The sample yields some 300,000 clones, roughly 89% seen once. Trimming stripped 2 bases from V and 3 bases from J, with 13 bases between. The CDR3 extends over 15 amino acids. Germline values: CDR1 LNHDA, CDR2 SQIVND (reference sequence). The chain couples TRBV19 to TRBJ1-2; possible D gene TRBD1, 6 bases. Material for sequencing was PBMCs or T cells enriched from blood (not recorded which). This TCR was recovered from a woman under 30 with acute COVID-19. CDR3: CASSILPGAHYGYTF. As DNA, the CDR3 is TGTGCCAGTAGTATACTGCCAGGGGCTCACTATGGCTACACCTTC.